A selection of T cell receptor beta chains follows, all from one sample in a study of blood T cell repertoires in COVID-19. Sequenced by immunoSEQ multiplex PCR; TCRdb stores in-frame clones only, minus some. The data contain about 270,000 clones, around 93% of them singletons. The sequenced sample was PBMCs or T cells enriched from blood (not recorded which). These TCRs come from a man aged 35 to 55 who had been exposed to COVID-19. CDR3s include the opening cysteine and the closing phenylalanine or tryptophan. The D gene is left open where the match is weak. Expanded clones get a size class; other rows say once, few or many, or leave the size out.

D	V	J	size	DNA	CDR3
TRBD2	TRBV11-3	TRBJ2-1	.	TGTGCCAGCAGCTCCCGACTAGCGGGAGACCATGAGCAGTTCTTC	CASSSRLAGDHEQFF
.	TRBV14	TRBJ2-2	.	TGTGCCAGCAGCCAAGTATCGCGGGGCCTGAACACCGGGGAGCTGTTTTTT	CASSQVSRGLNTGELFF
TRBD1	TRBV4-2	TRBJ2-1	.	TGTGCCAGCAGCCAAGAACCGAACAGGGGATACAATGAGCAGTTCTTC	CASSQEPNRGYNEQFF
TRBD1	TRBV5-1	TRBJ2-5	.	TGCGCCAGCAGCCCACAGGGGGGTACAGGGGAGACCCAGTACTTC	CASSPQGGTGETQYF
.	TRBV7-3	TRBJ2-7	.	TGTGCCAGCAGCTTAACACAGGGAACAGTGAACGAGCAGTACTTC	CASSLTQGTVNEQYF
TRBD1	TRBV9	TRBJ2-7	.	TGTGCCAGCAGCCCCGGACAGGGTGGGGTCTACGAGCAGTACTTC	CASSPGQGGVYEQYF
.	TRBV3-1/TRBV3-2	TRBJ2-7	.	TGTGCCAGCAGCCAAGAAAGACTAAACTCCTACGAGCAGTACTTC	CASSQERLNSYEQYF
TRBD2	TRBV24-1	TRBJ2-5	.	TGTGCCACCAGTGATCATCTGACTAGCGGCAGACAAGAGACCCAGTACTTC	CATSDHLTSGRQETQYF
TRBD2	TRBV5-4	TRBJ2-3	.	TGTGCCAGCAGCTTGAGACTAGCGGGCACAGATACGCAGTATTTT	CASSLRLAGTDTQYF
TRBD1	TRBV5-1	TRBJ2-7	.	TGCGCCAGCAGCTTAGGGGACAGGGTCCACGAGCAGTACTTC	CASSLGDRVHEQYF
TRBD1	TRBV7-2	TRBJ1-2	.	TGTGCCAGCAGCTCAGAGCTAACGGGGACAGGCGCCTATGGCTACACCTTC	CASSSELTGTGAYGYTF
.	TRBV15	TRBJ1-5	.	TGTGCCACCAGCAGAAAGGGACACCCCATCAGTCAGCCCCAGCATTTT	CATSRKGHPISQPQHF
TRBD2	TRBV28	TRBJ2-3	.	TGTGCCAGCAGTTCATGGGCTAGCGGCACGACCACAGATACGCAGTATTTT	CASSSWASGTTTDTQYF
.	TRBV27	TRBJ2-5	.	TGTGCCAGCAGTTTAGGGGCGGGACTGGAGACCCAGTACTTC	CASSLGAGLETQYF
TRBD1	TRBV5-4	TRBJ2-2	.	TGTGCCAGCAGAAGAGGGACAGGGTTTACCGGGGAGCTGTTTTTT	CASRRGTGFTGELFF
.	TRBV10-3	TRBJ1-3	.	TGTGCCATCAGTGAGAAAGGGGGAACTGGAAACACCATATATTTT	CAISEKGGTGNTIYF
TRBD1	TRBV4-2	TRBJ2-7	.	TGTGCCAGCAGCCAAGAGGTTGCTTTGACAGGGGGCGACGAGCAGTACTTC	CASSQEVALTGGDEQYF
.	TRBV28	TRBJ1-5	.	TGTGCCAGCATCCCTTCTTATGGGGAGGACAGCAATCAGCCCCAGCATTTT	CASIPSYGEDSNQPQHF
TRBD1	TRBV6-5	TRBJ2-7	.	TGTGCCAGCAGTTACGGAAGGGGGCGGGAGCAGTACTTC	CASSYGRGREQYF
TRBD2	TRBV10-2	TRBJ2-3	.	TGCGCCAGCAGCACCGGGACTAGCGGGCCCCCAGATACGCAGTATTTT	CASSTGTSGPPDTQYF
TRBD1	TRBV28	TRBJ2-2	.	TGTGCCAGCAGTTTATTAGAAGGGGGACAGGGGGTCACCGGGGAGCTGTTTTTT	CASSLLEGGQGVTGELFF
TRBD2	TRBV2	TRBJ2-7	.	TGTGCCAGCAGTGACTCTAGCGGGAACAACGAGCAGTACTTC	CASSDSSGNNEQYF
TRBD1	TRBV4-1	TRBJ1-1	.	TGCGCCAGCAGCGGTCACAGGGGGCGTTCCACTGAAGCTTTCTTT	CASSGHRGRSTEAFF
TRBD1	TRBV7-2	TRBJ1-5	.	TGTGCCAGCAGCTTAGAAGAGACAGGGAAGGGACAGCCCCAGCATTTT	CASSLEETGKGQPQHF
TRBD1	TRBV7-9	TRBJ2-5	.	TGTGCCAGCAGCTTGGGATTTTGGACAGGGGACCAAGAGACCCAGTACTTC	CASSLGFWTGDQETQYF
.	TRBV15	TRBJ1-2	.	TGTGCCACCCTGCGCGGGAGGGACGACTATGGCTACACCTTC	CATLRGRDDYGYTF
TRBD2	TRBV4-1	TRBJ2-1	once	TGCGCCAGCAGCCAAGATACACTAGCGGGAGGGCGTTATGAGCAGTTCTTC	CASSQDTLAGGRYEQFF
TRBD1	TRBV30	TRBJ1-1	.	TGTGCCCGACAGGGGGCCGGTGAAGCTTTCTTT	CARQGAGEAFF
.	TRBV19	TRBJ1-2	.	TGTGCCAGTAGTATATTTCGCCCCCAGGCAGCACGCTATGGCTACACCTTC	CASSIFRPQAARYGYTF
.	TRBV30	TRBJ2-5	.	TGTGCCTGGAGTAACGGGGTCCGAGAGACCCAGTACTTC	CAWSNGVRETQYF
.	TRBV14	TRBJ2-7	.	TGTGCCAGCAGGTGGGGGGGGCAGGAGCAGTACTTC	CASRWGGQEQYF
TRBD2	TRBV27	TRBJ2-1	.	TGTGCCAGCACCCCCGGGCTAGCGGGAGTCGATGAGCAGTTCTTC	CASTPGLAGVDEQFF
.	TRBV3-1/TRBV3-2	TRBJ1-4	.	TGTGCCAGCAGCCAAGTCGCCGGAGGTATGGGTGAAAAACTGTTTTTT	CASSQVAGGMGEKLFF
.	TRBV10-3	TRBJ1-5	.	TGTGCCATCAGTGAGTCTGGGTCCCAGGGCCAGCATTTT	CAISESGSQGQHF
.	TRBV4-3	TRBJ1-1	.	TGCGCCAGCAGCCAGGTAGGACAGCAGTATTCTGAAGCTTTCTTT	CASSQVGQQYSEAFF
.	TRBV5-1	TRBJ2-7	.	TGCGCCAGCAGCTTCCCGGGGGATACCTACGAGCAGTACTTC	CASSFPGDTYEQYF
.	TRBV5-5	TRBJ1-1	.	TGTGCCAGCAGCCCAAAAAACAGTGAACGGGAAGCTTTCTTT	CASSPKNSEREAFF
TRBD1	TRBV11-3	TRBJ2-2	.	TGTGCCAGCAGCTCCTCGACTTTCCTACAGGGGGCCGGGGAGCTGTTTTTT	CASSSSTFLQGAGELFF
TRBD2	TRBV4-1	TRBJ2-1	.	TGCGCCAGCAGCCATACTAGCGGGAGGGTCAATGAGCAGTTCTTC	CASSHTSGRVNEQFF
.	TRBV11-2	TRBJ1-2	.	TGTGCCAGCAGCTTCGAGGGGGGGGCGGCATATGGCTACACCTTC	CASSFEGGAAYGYTF
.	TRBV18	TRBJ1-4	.	TGTGCCAGCTCACTTTTTGGCACTAATGAAAAACTGTTTTTT	CASSLFGTNEKLFF
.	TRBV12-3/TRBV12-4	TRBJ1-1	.	TGTGCCAGCGGGGCGCACACTGAAGCTTTCTTT	CASGAHTEAFF
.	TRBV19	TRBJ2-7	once	TGTGCCAGTAGTCGAATATTCGGCGGGGACTACGAGCAGTACTTC	CASSRIFGGDYEQYF
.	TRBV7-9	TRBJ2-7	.	TGTGCCAGCAGCTTCCCTGACACCCGCTCCTACGAGCAGTACTTC	CASSFPDTRSYEQYF
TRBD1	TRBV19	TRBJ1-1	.	TGTGCCAGTACAAGGGGGCCTATGAACACTGAAGCTTTCTTT	CASTRGPMNTEAFF
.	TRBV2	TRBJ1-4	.	TGTGCCAGCAGTGATGGGGCAGCTAATGAAAAACTGTTTTTT	CASSDGAANEKLFF
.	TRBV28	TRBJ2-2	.	TGTGCCAGCAGTTTAAACAAGAACACCGGGGAGCTGTTTTTT	CASSLNKNTGELFF
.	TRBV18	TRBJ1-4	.	TGTGCCAGCTCACCAGCCGGTACAACTAATGAAAAACTGTTTTTT	CASSPAGTTNEKLFF
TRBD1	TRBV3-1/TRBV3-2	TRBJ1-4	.	TGTGCCAGCAGCCTGAGGACAGGGAATGAAAAACTGTTTTTT	CASSLRTGNEKLFF
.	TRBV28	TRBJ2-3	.	TGTGCCAGCGGGGGAGGAGTCACAGATACGCAGTATTTT	CASGGGVTDTQYF
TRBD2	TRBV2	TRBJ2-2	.	TGTGCCAGCAGTTCGACTAGCGGGAGGCCCAACACCGGGGAGCTGTTTTTT	CASSSTSGRPNTGELFF
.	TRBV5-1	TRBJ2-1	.	TGCGCCAGCAGCTACCTAGACTCCTACAATGAGCAGTTCTTC	CASSYLDSYNEQFF
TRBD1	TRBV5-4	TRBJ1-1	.	TGTGCCAGCAGCTTACAGGGGATTCGTTCTGAAGCTTTCTTT	CASSLQGIRSEAFF